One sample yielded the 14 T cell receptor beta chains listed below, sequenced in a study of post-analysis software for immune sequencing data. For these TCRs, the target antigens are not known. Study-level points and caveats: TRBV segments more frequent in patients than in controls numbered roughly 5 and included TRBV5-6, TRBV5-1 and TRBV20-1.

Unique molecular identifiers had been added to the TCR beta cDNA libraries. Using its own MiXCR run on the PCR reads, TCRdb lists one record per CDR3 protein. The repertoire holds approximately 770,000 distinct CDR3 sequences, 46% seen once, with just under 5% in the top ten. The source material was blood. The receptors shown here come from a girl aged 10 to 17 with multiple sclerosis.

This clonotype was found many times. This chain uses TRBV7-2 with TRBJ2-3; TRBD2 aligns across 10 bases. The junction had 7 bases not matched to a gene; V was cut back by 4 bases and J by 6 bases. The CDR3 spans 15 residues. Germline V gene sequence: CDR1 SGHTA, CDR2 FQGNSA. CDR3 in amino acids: CASSYLAGGVDTQYF. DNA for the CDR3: TGTGCCAGCAGCTACTTAGCGGGAGGTGTGGATACGCAGTATTTT.

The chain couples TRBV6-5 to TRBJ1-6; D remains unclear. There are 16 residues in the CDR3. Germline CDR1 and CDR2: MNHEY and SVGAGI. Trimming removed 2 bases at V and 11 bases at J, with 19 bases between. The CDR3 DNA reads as TGTGCCAGCAGTTACGCCGCGTTCCAGGCGGGTACACCCCTCCACTTT. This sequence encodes CASSYAAFQAGTPLHF.

Written as DNA, the CDR3 is TGTGCCAGCAGTCCTAGCGACCGTTCACCCCTCCACTTT. Its translation is CASSPSDRSPLHF. The chain recombines TRBV27 with TRBJ1-6; D is uncertain. The germline V gene encodes CDR1 MNHEY and CDR2 SMNVEV (reference sequence). The CDR3 consists of 13 residues. Trimming pared 5 bases from V and 9 bases from J, leaving 11 bases between.

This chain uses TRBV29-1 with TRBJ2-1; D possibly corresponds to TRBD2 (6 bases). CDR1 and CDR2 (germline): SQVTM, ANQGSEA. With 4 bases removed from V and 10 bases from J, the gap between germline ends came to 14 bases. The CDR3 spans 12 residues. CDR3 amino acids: CSVGGTPREQFF. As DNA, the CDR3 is TGCAGCGTTGGGGGGACTCCCAGGGAGCAGTTCTTC.

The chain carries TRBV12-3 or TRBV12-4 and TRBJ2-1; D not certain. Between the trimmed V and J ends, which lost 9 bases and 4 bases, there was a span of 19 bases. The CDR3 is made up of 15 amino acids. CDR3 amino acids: CASNYRRALYNEQFF. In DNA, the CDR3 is TGTGCCAGTAATTACCGTCGGGCCCTTTACAATGAGCAGTTCTTC.

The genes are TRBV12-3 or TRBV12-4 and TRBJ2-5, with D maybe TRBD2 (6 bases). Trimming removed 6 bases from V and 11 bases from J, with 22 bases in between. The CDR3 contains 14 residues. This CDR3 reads CASSAGGTAREQYF. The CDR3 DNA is TGTGCCAGCAGCGCCGGGGGAACTGCGAGGGAGCAGTACTTC.

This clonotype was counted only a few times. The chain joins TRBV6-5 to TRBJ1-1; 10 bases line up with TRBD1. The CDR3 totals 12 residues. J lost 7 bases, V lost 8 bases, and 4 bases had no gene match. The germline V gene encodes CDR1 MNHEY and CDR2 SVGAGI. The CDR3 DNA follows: TGTGCCAGCCGCCGGGACAGGGGTGAAGCTTTCTTT. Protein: CASRRDRGEAFF.

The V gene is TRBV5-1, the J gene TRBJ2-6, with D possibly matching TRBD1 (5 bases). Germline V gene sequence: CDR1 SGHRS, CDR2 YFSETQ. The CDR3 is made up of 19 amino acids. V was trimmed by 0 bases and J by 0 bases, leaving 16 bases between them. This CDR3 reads CASSLAAGITYSGANVLTF. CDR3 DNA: TGCGCCAGCAGCTTGGCGGCAGGGATTACTTACTCTGGGGCCAACGTCCTGACTTTC.

The CDR3 DNA sequence: TGTGCCAGCAGCTCCGAGCGGGAGAGCGCAGATACGCAGTATTTT. Translated: CASSSERESADTQYF. This chain uses TRBV7-2 with TRBJ2-3, with 8 bases matching TRBD2. The ends lost 4 bases at V and 4 bases at J; junction bases unmatched: 7. Germline CDR1 reads SGHTA; CDR2 reads FQGNSA. CDR3 length equals 15 residues.

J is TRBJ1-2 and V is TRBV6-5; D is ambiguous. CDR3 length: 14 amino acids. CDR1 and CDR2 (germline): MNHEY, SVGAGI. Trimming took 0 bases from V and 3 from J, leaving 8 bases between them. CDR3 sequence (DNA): TGTGCCAGCAGTTACTCGGACGGGGACTATGGCTACACCTTC. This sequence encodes CASSYSDGDYGYTF.

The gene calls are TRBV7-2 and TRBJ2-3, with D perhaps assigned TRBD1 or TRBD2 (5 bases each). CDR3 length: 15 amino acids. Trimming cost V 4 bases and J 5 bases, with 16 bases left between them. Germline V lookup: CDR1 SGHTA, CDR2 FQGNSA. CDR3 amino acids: CASSYRDAVRDTQYF. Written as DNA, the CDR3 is TGTGCCAGCAGCTACCGGGACGCAGTAAGAGATACGCAGTATTTT.

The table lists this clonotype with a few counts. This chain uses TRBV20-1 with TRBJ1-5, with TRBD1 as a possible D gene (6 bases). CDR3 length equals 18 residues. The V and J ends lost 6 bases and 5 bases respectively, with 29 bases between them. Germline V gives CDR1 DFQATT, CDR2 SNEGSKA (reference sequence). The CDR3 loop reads CSAPIRRGAASADQPQHF. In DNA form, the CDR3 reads TGCAGTGCGCCCATCAGGAGGGGGGCCGCAAGCGCAGATCAGCCCCAGCATTTT.

The CDR3 loop is CASSRDRAVIYEQYF. In nucleotides, the CDR3 is TGTGCCAGCAGCAGGGACAGGGCAGTGATCTACGAGCAGTACTTC. The gene calls are TRBV12-3 or TRBV12-4 and TRBJ2-7; 9 bases agree with TRBD1. This CDR3 spans 15 amino acids. V lost 6 bases and J lost 3; bases outside the gene matches: 9.

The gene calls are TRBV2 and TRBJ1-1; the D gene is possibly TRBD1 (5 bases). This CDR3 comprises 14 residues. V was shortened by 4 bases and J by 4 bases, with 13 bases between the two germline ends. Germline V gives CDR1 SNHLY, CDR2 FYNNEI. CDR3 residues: CASSAVTGGTEAFF. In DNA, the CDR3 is TGTGCCAGCAGTGCCGTAACTGGGGGCACTGAAGCTTTCTTT.